This TCR beta chain was documented in a study of cytomegalovirus exposure and HLA in healthy donors. Study-level results: A prior analysis recorded that most TCR beta V segments were productive about 87% or about 30% of the time.

This clone was picked up a small number of times. Antigen specificity is unknown. PCR primers comprised 60 Vbeta and 13 Jbeta primers. The table came from immunoSEQ multiplex PCR; TCRdb's copy has only in-frame clones and leaves some out. This sample has about 120,000 clones, with roughly 80% found just once. Germline values: CDR1 SGDLS, CDR2 YYNGEE. Trimming left V 1 base short and J 4 bases short, with 8 bases between. The CDR3 is 13 residues long. The J gene is TRBJ1-2, the V gene TRBV9, with TRBD1 as a possible D gene (6 bases). This clonotype was obtained from a man aged 25-45 years in good health and CMV-seronegative. The sample was PBMCs. The CDR3 sequence is CASSVRGGYGYTF. The CDR3 nucleotides read TGTGCCAGCAGCGTAAGGGGGGGCTATGGCTACACCTTC.